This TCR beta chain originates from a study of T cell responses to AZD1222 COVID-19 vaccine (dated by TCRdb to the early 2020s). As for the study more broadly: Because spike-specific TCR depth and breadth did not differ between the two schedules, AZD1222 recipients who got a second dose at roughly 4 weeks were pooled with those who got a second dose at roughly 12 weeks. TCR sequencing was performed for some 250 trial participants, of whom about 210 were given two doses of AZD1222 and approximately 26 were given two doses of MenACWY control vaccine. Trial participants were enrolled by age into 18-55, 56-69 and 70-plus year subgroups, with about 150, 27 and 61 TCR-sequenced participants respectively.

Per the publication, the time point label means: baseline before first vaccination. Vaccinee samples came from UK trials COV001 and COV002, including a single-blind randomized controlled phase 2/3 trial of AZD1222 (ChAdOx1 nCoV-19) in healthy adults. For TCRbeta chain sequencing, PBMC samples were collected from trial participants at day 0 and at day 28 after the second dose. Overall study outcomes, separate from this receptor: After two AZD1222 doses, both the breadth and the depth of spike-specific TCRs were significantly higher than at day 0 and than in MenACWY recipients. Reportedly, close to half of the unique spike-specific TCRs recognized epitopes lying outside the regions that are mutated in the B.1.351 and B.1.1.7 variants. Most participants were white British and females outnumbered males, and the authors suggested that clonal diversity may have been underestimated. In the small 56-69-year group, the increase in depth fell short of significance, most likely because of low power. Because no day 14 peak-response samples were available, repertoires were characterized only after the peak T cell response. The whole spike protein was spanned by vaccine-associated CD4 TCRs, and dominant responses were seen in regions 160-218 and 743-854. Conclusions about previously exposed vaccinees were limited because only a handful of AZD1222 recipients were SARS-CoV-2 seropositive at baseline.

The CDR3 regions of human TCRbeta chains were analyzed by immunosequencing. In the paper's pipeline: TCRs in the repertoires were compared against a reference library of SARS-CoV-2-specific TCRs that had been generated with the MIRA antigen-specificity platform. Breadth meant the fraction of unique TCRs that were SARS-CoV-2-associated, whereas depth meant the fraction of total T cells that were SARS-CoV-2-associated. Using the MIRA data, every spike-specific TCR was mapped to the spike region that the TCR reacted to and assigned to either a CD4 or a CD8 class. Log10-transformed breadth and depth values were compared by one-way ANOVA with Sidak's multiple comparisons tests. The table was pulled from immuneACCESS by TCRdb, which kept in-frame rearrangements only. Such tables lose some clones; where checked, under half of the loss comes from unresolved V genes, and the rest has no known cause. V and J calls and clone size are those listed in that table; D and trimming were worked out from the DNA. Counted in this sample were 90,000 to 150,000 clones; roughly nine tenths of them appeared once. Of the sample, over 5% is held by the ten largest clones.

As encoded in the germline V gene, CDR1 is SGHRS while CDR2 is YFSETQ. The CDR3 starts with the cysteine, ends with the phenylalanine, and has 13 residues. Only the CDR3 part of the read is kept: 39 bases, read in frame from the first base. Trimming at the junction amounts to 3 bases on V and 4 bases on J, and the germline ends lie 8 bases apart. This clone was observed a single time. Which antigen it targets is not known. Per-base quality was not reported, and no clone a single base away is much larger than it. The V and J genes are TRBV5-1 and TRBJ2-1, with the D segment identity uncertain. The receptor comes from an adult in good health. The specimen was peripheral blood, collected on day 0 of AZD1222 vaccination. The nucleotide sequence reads TGCGCCAGCAGCTCGAGGACGTACAATGAGCAGTTCTTC. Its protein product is CASSSRTYNEQFF.